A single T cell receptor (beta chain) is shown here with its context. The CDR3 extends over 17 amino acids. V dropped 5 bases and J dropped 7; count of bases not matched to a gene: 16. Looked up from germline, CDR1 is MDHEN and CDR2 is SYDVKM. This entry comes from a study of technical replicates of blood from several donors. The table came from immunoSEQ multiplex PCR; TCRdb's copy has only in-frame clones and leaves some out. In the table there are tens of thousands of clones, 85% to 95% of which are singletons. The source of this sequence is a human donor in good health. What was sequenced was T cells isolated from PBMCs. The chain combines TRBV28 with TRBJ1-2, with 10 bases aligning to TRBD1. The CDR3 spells CASSLSGTGAFFGGYTF. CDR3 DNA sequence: TGTGCCAGCAGTCTATCCGGGACAGGGGCGTTTTTCGGTGGCTACACCTTC.